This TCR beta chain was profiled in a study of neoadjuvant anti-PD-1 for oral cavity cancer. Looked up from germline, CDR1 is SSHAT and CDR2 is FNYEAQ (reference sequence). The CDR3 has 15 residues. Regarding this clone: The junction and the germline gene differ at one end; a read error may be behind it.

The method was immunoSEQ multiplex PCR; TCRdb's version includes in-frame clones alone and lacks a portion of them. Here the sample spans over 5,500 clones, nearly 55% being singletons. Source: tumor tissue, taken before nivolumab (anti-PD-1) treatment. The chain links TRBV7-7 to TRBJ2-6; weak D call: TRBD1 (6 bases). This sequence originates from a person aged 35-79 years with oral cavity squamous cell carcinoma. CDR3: CASSSGVSGANVLTF. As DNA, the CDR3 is TGTGCTAGCAGCTCAGGGGTGTCTGGGGCCAACGTCCTGACTTTC.